Listed here are 8 T cell receptor beta chains from one sample, sequenced in a study of identical twins (TCRdb year 2016). Receptors were amplified or captured by 5' RACE. Sequenced on an Illumina HiSeq 2000. In-frame beta chains were kept once TCRdb had trimmed the public reads at Q25 with fastp and called clones with MiXCR. A single entry per CDR3 protein holds the most common genes and DNA from its merged rows. This sample holds under 250,000 distinct CDR3 sequences; 9.5% to 15% were observed only once. 3.5% to 5% of the sample rests with the top ten. These data also formed part of another study, on yellow fever vaccine responses in identical twins.

Sequencing was done on a sample of memory (CD45RO+) T cells sorted from blood. The cell subset or site label here, explained by the study, means: CD45RO+ enriched T cells. These receptors originate from a woman between 18 and 29 years old in good health.

Only a few counts were recorded for this clonotype. This chain connects TRBV14 to TRBJ2-1; weak D call: TRBD1 (6 bases). V was clipped by 4 bases and J by 9 bases, with 13 bases between them. The CDR3 is 13 residues long. Germline lookup yields CDR1 SGHDN and CDR2 FVKESK. CDR3 in DNA: TGTGCCAGCAGCCCCTCCACAGGGTTTGAGCAGTTCTTC. Its protein is CASSPSTGFEQFF. Supplemented by reference TRBV14 and TRBJ2-1, the full variable domain reads EAGVTQFPSHSVIEKGQTVTLRCDPISGHDNLYWYRRVMGKEIKFLLHFVKESKQDESGMPNNRFLAERTGGTYSTLKVQPAELEDSGVYFCASSPSTGFEQFFGPGTRLTVL.

V gene TRBV20-1 combines with J gene TRBJ2-3; D is uncertain. Per germline, CDR1 DFQATT and CDR2 SNEGSKA (reference sequence). The CDR3 runs to 14 residues. The V end was cut by 0 bases, the J end by 6 bases, with 13 bases between. This chain's CDR3 is CSAREPVRSDTQYF. Here the CDR3 DNA reads TGCAGTGCTAGAGAGCCGGTGAGGAGCGATACGCAGTATTTT.

A few counts support this clonotype. The chain employs TRBV5-6 and TRBJ1-2, with 8 bases identical to TRBD1. Germline CDR1 SGHDT, CDR2 YYEEEE. V was pared by 4 bases and J by 8 bases, with 7 bases of the junction left unmatched. The CDR3 spans 13 residues. DNA for the CDR3: TGTGCCAGCAGCCCGACAGGGGCGGGAGGCTACACCTTC. Protein: CASSPTGAGGYTF.

The rearrangement uses TRBV9 and TRBJ2-5; D is uncertain. Trimming took 7 bases from V and 4 from J, leaving 11 bases between them. Germline V gene data show CDR1 as SGDLS and CDR2 as YYNGEE. The CDR3 covers 12 residues. In DNA form, the CDR3 reads TGTGCCAGCTCTCCCGGGCTAGAGACCCAGTACTTC. As protein: CASSPGLETQYF. Full variable domain (outside the CDR3, taken from reference TRBV9 and TRBJ2-5): DSGVTQTPKHLITATGQRVTLRCSPRSGDLSVYWYQQSLDQGLQFLIQYYNGEERAKGNILERFSAQQFPDLHSELNLSSLELGDSALYFCASSPGLETQYFGPGTRLLVL.

The chain is built from TRBV14 and TRBJ2-7; no clear D. CDR1 is SGHDN, CDR2 FVKESK, per germline. The length of the CDR3 is 14 residues. Trimming took 1 base from V and 0 from J, leaving 7 bases between them. CDR3 bases: TGTGCCAGCAGCCAAGTCCCCAGCTCCTACGAGCAGTACTTC. Translated, it gives CASSQVPSSYEQYF.

V and J are TRBV20-1 and TRBJ2-3; no clear D. There are 13 residues in the CDR3. Trimming pared 5 bases from V and 6 bases from J, leaving 15 bases between. Germline V CDR1 and CDR2: DFQATT, SNEGSKA (reference sequence). As DNA, the CDR3 is TGCAGTGCTCCCCCCCCTGTGGGGGATACGCAGTATTTT. It specifies CSAPPPVGDTQYF.

This rearrangement joins TRBV18 to TRBJ1-1, with 9 bases fitting TRBD1. CDR3 length: 16 amino acids. The V and J ends lost 3 bases and 1 base, in that order; junction bases with no gene match: 6. Germline CDR1 is KGHSH and CDR2 is LQKENI. The CDR3 DNA follows: TGTGCCAGCTCACCGGACAGGGGCCGAACGAACACTGAAGCTTTCTTT. This translates into CASSPDRGRTNTEAFF.

The sample holds many counts of this clonotype. This chain joins TRBV5-1 and TRBJ1-4; D unclear. The CDR3 sequence is 13 residues long. In germline, CDR1 is SGHRS, CDR2 YFSETQ. The germline V and J ends were trimmed by 2 bases and 7 bases, with 9 bases remaining between them. The CDR3 DNA sequence: TGCGCCAGCAGCTTAGCCAGGAGTGAAAAACTGTTTTTT. The encoded protein is CASSLARSEKLFF.